The rows below give T cell receptor beta chains drawn from one sample of a study of T cell repertoires in cytomegalovirus infection. TCRdb ran MiXCR on the reads and lists one entry per CDR3 protein. The repertoire holds over 450,000 distinct CDR3 sequences, with approximately 10% as singletons. The specimen was PBMCs. These receptors came from a human donor in good health (CMV status not recorded). Some clones in this sample may be carry-over from other donors' samples. The CDR3 runs from the conserved cysteine through the conserved F or W. D genes are given only for firm matches. Size values are once, few and many counts, or a class for expanded clones, and some rows have none.

>NA|TRBJ1-2|TRBD1|TRBV18
TGTGCCAGCTCACCGGATCAGGGGGGCTATGGCTACACCTTC
CASSPDQGGYGYTF
>many|TRBJ2-7|NA|TRBV2
TGTGCCAGCAGTGGACAGGTCAGCTCCTACGAGCAGTACTTC
CASSGQVSSYEQYF
>many|TRBJ1-5|TRBD1|TRBV19
TGTGCCAGTAGTATAGAGGGGGGGACAGGGGGCCTGGGCAATCAGCCCCAGCATTTT
CASSIEGGTGGLGNQPQHF
>many|TRBJ2-1|NA|TRBV7-9
TGTGCCAGCAGCCCGCAGTATGAGCAGTTCTTC
CASSPQYEQFF
>many|TRBJ2-7|NA|TRBV6-6
TGTGCCAGCAGTAGGAGGCTACAACCGAGCGAGCAGTACTTC
CASSRRLQPSEQYF
>few|TRBJ2-7|NA|TRBV28
TGTGCCAGCACCCCGGGGACAAGCTCCTACGAGCAGTACTTC
CASTPGTSSYEQYF
>NA|TRBJ2-1|NA|TRBV14
TGTGCCAGCAGCCACAAACCAGGGAATGAGCAGTTCTTC
CASSHKPGNEQFF
>few|TRBJ1-4|NA|TRBV12-3/TRBV12-4
TGTGCCAGCAGTTTAAAGGCCCTGGGGACAACTAATGAAAAACTGTTTTTT
CASSLKALGTTNEKLFF
>many|TRBJ1-5|NA|TRBV6-6
TGTGCCACCCGACAGTATAGCAATCAGCCCCAGCATTTT
CATRQYSNQPQHF
>NA|TRBJ2-1|TRBD2|TRBV20-1
TGCAGTGCTAGACATGCGGGAGGGCCTCAAAATGAGCAGTTCTTC
CSARHAGGPQNEQFF
>many|TRBJ2-1|TRBD2|TRBV19
TGTGCCAGTAGTATGGGGGGGTCCTACAATGAGCAGTTCTTC
CASSMGGSYNEQFF
>NA|TRBJ2-1|TRBD2|TRBV7-6
TGTGCCAGCAGCTTGGCCCCGGGGGGGCCGGGGAATGAGCAGTTCTTC
CASSLAPGGPGNEQFF
>many|TRBJ2-7|NA|TRBV2
TGTGCCGGAAAAAGAAATCCCGGGACCCGCTACGAGCAGTACTTC
CAGKRNPGTRYEQYF
>NA|TRBJ1-5|NA|TRBV2
TGTGCCAGCAGTTGGGACGACGGTTCCAATCAGCCCCAGCATTTT
CASSWDDGSNQPQHF
>few|TRBJ1-2|TRBD1|TRBV19
TGTGCCAGTAGACCGACAGGGGACGTAGACGGCTACACCTTC
CASRPTGDVDGYTF
>few|TRBJ2-7|TRBD2|TRBV27
TGTGCCAGCAGCTTATCGGGACTAGCGGGAGTCTACGAGCAGTACTTC
CASSLSGLAGVYEQYF
>many|TRBJ2-3|TRBD2|TRBV7-8
TGTGCCAGCAGCACTACTAGCGCCGGCACAGATACGCAGTATTTT
CASSTTSAGTDTQYF
>few|TRBJ2-5|NA|TRBV20-1
TGCAGTGGCAGCCAAGAGACCCAGTACTTC
CSGSQETQYF
>many|TRBJ2-5|NA|TRBV19
TGTGCCAGTAGTATCGGGTGGGGGGAGACCCAGTACTTC
CASSIGWGETQYF
>once|TRBJ2-1|TRBD1|TRBV2
TGTGCCAGCAAGTGGACAGGGGGCAATGAGCAGTTCTTC
CASKWTGGNEQFF
>few|TRBJ2-5|NA|TRBV30
TGTGCCTGGAGTGTATCCAGGGTCGAGACCCAGTACTTC
CAWSVSRVETQYF
>many|TRBJ1-5|TRBD1|TRBV12-3/TRBV12-4
TGTGCCAGCAGTTTAATCCGACAGGGGACGCCCCGACAGCATTTT
CASSLIRQGTPRQHF
>few|TRBJ2-1|NA|TRBV5-1
TGCGCCACCCGACTAGGGCCAGACTCCTACAATGAGCAGTTCTTC
CATRLGPDSYNEQFF
>many|TRBJ2-2|NA|TRBV24-1
TGTGCCACCAGTGGGGATGCGAGGGGGACCGGGGAGCTGTTTTTT
CATSGDARGTGELFF
>NA|TRBJ2-1|NA|TRBV25-1
TGTGCCAGCAGTGAATATTCCAAGGGGCGATACAATGAGCAGTTCTTC
CASSEYSKGRYNEQFF
>NA|TRBJ2-5|NA|TRBV29-1
TGCAGCGTTGAATACCGGGAACAAGAGACCCAGTACTTC
CSVEYREQETQYF
>many|TRBJ2-3|NA|TRBV7-3
TGTGCCAGCAGCCTTAGCGGAGGCACAGATACGCAGTATTTT
CASSLSGGTDTQYF
>NA|TRBJ2-1|NA|TRBV5-1
TGCGCCAGCTCTTCTGCCACGGGAGTAACGAATGAGCAGTTCTTC
CASSSATGVTNEQFF
>many|TRBJ2-6|NA|TRBV25-1
TGTGCCAGCAGTGAGGGGACCTCTGGGGCCAACGTCCTGACTTTC
CASSEGTSGANVLTF
>many|TRBJ2-5|NA|TRBV29-1
TGCAGCGTAGTCCCCGGGACTTACCAAGAGACCCAGTACTTC
CSVVPGTYQETQYF
>few|TRBJ1-5|NA|TRBV30
TGTGCCTGGAGTGTGGGGCAGGGGACTCGAGGGAGTCAGCCCCAGCATTTT
CAWSVGQGTRGSQPQHF
>many|TRBJ2-1|NA|TRBV6-6
TGTGCCAGCAGTTACGGGAGCCCTGAATCCAATGAGCAGTTCTTC
CASSYGSPESNEQFF
>few|TRBJ1-6|NA|TRBV19
TGTGCCAGTAGTATGGGAGAAAACATCTATAATTCACCCCTCCACTTT
CASSMGENIYNSPLHF
>many|TRBJ1-2|TRBD1|TRBV5-5
TGTGCCAGCAGCTCCCTCTCGGGACAGGGGTTCTATGGCTACACCTTC
CASSSLSGQGFYGYTF
>many|TRBJ1-1|TRBD1|TRBV11-2
TGTGCCAGCAGGGGGACAGGGATTGAAGCTTTCTTT
CASRGTGIEAFF
>NA|TRBJ2-1|NA|TRBV7-6
TGTGCCAGCAGCTTAGGCCTAACTCGTGGGCAGTTCTTC
CASSLGLTRGQFF
>many|TRBJ2-1|TRBD1|TRBV12-5
TGTGCTAGTGGTCCCGACGGACAGGCTGGGGATGAGCAGTTCTTC
CASGPDGQAGDEQFF
>NA|TRBJ2-1|NA|TRBV24-1
TGTGCCACCAGTGACGGGGGCGGGGATGAGCAGTTCTTC
CATSDGGGDEQFF
>few|TRBJ1-2|TRBD1|TRBV5-5
TGTGCCAGCAGCTTGGGGGACAGAGTTAACTATGGCTACACCTTC
CASSLGDRVNYGYTF
>NA|TRBJ1-5|NA|TRBV5-1
TGCGCCAGCAGCTTGGGCAGGGACGGTCAGCCCCAGCATTTT
CASSLGRDGQPQHF
>NA|TRBJ2-4|NA|TRBV20-1
TGCAGTGCTAGCTCGGGCTTAGCCAAAAACATTCAGTACTTC
CSASSGLAKNIQYF
>many|TRBJ1-2|TRBD1|TRBV28
TGTGCCAGCGGGCCCTTCACCGGGACAGGGTACGGCTACACCTTC
CASGPFTGTGYGYTF
>many|TRBJ1-1|TRBD1|TRBV11-3
TGTGCCAGCATCGATACCCATGGACAGGGGTCCACTGAAGCTTTCTTT
CASIDTHGQGSTEAFF
>NA|TRBJ1-1|TRBD1|TRBV12-3/TRBV12-4
TGTGCCAGCAGTCGACAGGGTTGGGCTTTCTTT
CASSRQGWAFF
>many|TRBJ2-1|NA|TRBV7-8
TGTGCCAGCAGCTTTATGAGACATATTCTCTACAATGAGCAGTTCTTC
CASSFMRHILYNEQFF
>many|TRBJ2-1|NA|TRBV12-3/TRBV12-4
TGTGCCAGCAGTTTAACGACCCATGAGCAGTTCTTC
CASSLTTHEQFF
>once|TRBJ1-5|NA|TRBV27
TGTGCCAGCAGTTTATCACAGGGACTCCCTTATCAGCCCCAGCATTTT
CASSLSQGLPYQPQHF
>few|TRBJ1-1|NA|TRBV5-4
TGTGCCAGCAGCCGAGACGGCCAGGGAGCTTTCTTT
CASSRDGQGAFF
>NA|TRBJ2-5|TRBD2|TRBV6-2/TRBV6-3
TGTGCCAGCGAGGAGGGAGGGGAGACCCAGTACTTC
CASEEGGETQYF
>NA|TRBJ1-3|NA|TRBV12-5
TGTGCTAGTGGTTGGGGGCACTCTGGAAACACCATATATTTT
CASGWGHSGNTIYF
>many|TRBJ2-7|NA|TRBV6-1
TGTGCCAGCAGTGAAGCGCGGGCAGCTTCCTACGAGCAGTACTTC
CASSEARAASYEQYF
>many|TRBJ1-1|NA|TRBV12-5
TGTGCTAGTGCGGCCCGGGGGAACACTGAAGCTTTCTTT
CASAARGNTEAFF
>NA|TRBJ2-7|TRBD2|TRBV20-1
TGCAGTGCCCATGGACTAGCGGTTTCCTACGAGCAGTACTTC
CSAHGLAVSYEQYF
>many|TRBJ1-5|NA|TRBV12-5
TGTGCTAGTGGTTCCTCGACAGGAAACAATCAGCCCCAGCATTTT
CASGSSTGNNQPQHF
>many|TRBJ1-2|NA|TRBV12-3/TRBV12-4
TGTGCCAGCAGTTTACTACAGGGCGCAGGGGGCTACACCTTC
CASSLLQGAGGYTF
>NA|TRBJ2-7|TRBD1|TRBV9
TGTGCCAGCAGTCCGGACAGGCAATCCTACGAGCAGTACTTC
CASSPDRQSYEQYF